This TCR beta chain is drawn from a study of pediatric ulcerative colitis. The overall study: Disease was pancolitis in about 7 and left-sided in two, histology-confirmed. Regarding the study as a whole: This repertoire reflects total lymphocytes rather than subpopulations like regulatory T cells. Clonal expansions reduced rectal repertoire diversity in acute severe colitis.

CDR1 and CDR2 from the germline V gene are SGHTA and FQGNSA. This CDR3 has 15 residues. The ends lost 1 base at V and 4 bases at J; junction bases unmatched: 7. Blood was drawn at the time of colonoscopy. This clone appeared a few times. The target antigen is unknown. The table came from immunoSEQ multiplex PCR; TCRdb's copy has only in-frame clones and leaves some out. This table holds tens of thousands of clones, about three quarters found once. The sample comprised blood. The rearrangement uses TRBV7-2 and TRBJ2-7; 7 bases are a match to TRBD2. The sequence came from a boy younger than 18 with moderate ulcerative colitis. The chain's CDR3 is CASSLEGGSIYEQYF. CDR3 in DNA: TGTGCCAGCAGCTTAGAAGGCGGGAGCATTTACGAGCAGTACTTC.